The 32 T cell receptor beta chains reported below all come from one sample, sequenced in a study of T cells in Graves' hyperthyroidism and ophthalmopathy. The source material, RNA transcripts, was used to amplify TCR beta CDR3 regions. Primed by the HTBI set, a first-round RT-PCR was run on the TCR CDR3. In TCRdb, the multiplex PCR reads were re-called with MiXCR into one record per CDR3 protein. In the table there are hundreds of thousands of distinct CDR3 sequences, roughly 15% of which are singletons. Sequencing was done on a sample of blood. These receptors were taken from a woman aged 18-30 years with Graves' hyperthyroidism.

This clonotype was seen at least ten times. The chain uses TRBV3-1 and TRBJ1-2, with TRBD1 matching 7 bases. CDR3 size: 14 residues. Germline assignment: CDR1 LGHDT and CDR2 YNNKEL (reference sequence). J gave up 8 bases and V 4 bases, and 10 bases lay outside the gene matches. CDR3 nucleotide sequence: TGTGCCAGCAGCCCACTACAGGGGTCGGCCGGCTACACCTTC. This translates into CASSPLQGSAGYTF. Combining the CDR3 with reference TRBV3-1 and TRBJ1-2 gives the whole variable domain DTAVSQTPKYLVTQMGNDKSIKCEQNLGHDTMYWYKQDSKKFLKIMFSYNNKELIINETVPNRFSPKSPDKAHLNLHINSLELGDSAVYFCASSPLQGSAGYTFGSGTRLTVV.

The CDR3 reads CATSDPHSITGELFF. The CDR3 coding sequence is TGTGCCACCAGTGATCCCCACTCCATCACCGGGGAGCTGTTTTTT. The genes are TRBV24-1 and TRBJ2-2, with D unresolved. Trimming shortened V by 3 bases and J by 4 bases, and 11 bases separated the two germline ends. Looked up from germline, CDR1 is KGHDR and CDR2 is SFDVKD. The CDR3 has 15 residues.

The chain recombines TRBV6-6 with TRBJ2-5; 9 positions match TRBD1. Unmatched junction bases numbered 4, after V lost 0 bases and J lost 2 bases. The CDR3 loop spans 16 amino acids. The germline V gene has CDR1 MNHNY and CDR2 SVGAGI (reference sequence). The CDR3 reads CASSYSDRGTQETQYF. CDR3 in DNA: TGTGCCAGCAGTTACTCTGACAGGGGGACACAAGAGACCCAGTACTTC.

There are a few counts of this clonotype. The chain links TRBV9 to TRBJ2-3; a weak D match, TRBD2 (6 bases). The germline CDR1 and CDR2 sequences are SGDLS and YYNGEE. Trimming pared 4 bases from V and 3 bases from J, leaving 15 bases between. The CDR3 is 15 residues long. This CDR3 reads CASSPRDLETDTQYF. DNA for the CDR3: TGTGCCAGCAGCCCCCGGGACTTAGAGACAGATACGCAGTATTTT.

CDR3 region: CASSLDVTQSGYTF. The DNA of the CDR3 is TGCGCCAGCAGCTTGGATGTCACCCAATCTGGCTACACCTTC. The chain is built from TRBV5-1 and TRBJ1-2; D gene ambiguous. The V and J ends lost 0 bases and 7 bases respectively, with 13 bases between them. The germline gives CDR1 SGHRS, CDR2 YFSETQ. CDR3 length: 14 residues.

There are many counts of this clonotype. The chain is built from TRBV20-1 and TRBJ2-1; 7 positions match TRBD2. This CDR3 contains 13 residues. The germline CDR1 and CDR2 sequences are DFQATT and SNEGSKA (reference sequence). Trimming removed 1 base from V and 10 bases from J; junction bases left unmatched: 7. CDR3 DNA: TGCAGTGCTAGAGGACCAGCGGGACGGGAGCAGTTCTTC. Amino acid sequence: CSARGPAGREQFF.

This clonotype was counted a few times. The rearrangement links TRBV11-2 to TRBJ2-3; D remains ambiguous. Germline-derived CDR1 and CDR2 are SGHAT and FQNNGV. This CDR3 is 17 amino acids long. V was shortened by 6 bases and J by 0 bases, with 19 bases between the two germline ends. CDR3 sequence reads: CASSLDRVLSSTDTQYF. CDR3 coding DNA: TGTGCCAGCAGTCTTGACCGGGTGCTATCTAGCACAGATACGCAGTATTTT.

Note on this clonotype: A much larger clone sits a single nucleotide away, making a read error possible. The chain uses TRBV27 and TRBJ2-3; D is undetermined. Germline CDR1 reads MNHEY; CDR2 reads SMNVEV (reference sequence). The CDR3 is 14 amino acids. Here the CDR3 reads CASNLSQNTDTQYF. CDR3 DNA sequence: TGTGCCAGCAATTTATCGCAGAACACAGATACGCAGTATTTT.

This clonotype has more than one count but fewer than ten. The rearrangement uses TRBV25-1 and TRBJ2-3; 8 positions match TRBD1. CDR1 MGHDK and CDR2 SYGVNS come from the germline V gene. The junction had 4 bases not matched to a gene; V was cut back by 8 bases and J by 3 bases. This CDR3 comprises 13 residues. CDR3 sequence: CASCRGRTDTQYF. CDR3 sequence (DNA): TGTGCCAGCTGCAGGGGGCGGACAGATACGCAGTATTTT.

The table lists this clonotype with many counts. J is TRBJ2-7 and V is TRBV5-5, with TRBD1 identical over 8 bases. The CDR3 totals 13 residues. The V and J ends lost 2 bases and 2 bases, in that order; junction bases with no gene match: 0. Germline CDR1 and CDR2: SGHKS and YYEKEE (reference sequence). The CDR3 bases are TGTGCCAGCAGCTTACAGGGGGCCTACGAGCAGTACTTC. Its protein is CASSLQGAYEQYF.

This clonotype was seen ten or more times. The V call is TRBV7-8, the J call TRBJ2-5; the D is unclear. From germline, CDR1 is SGHVS and CDR2 FQNEAQ. This CDR3 is built from 14 residues. Trimming removed 1 base at V and 5 bases at J, with 11 bases between. Written as DNA, the CDR3 is TGTGCCAGCAGCTTAGAGGCCGGGCTGGAGACCCAGTACTTC. Protein: CASSLEAGLETQYF.

This chain joins TRBV5-4 and TRBJ2-2; TRBD2 matches 10 bases. Germline V CDR1 and CDR2: SGHNT, YYREEE (reference sequence). J lost 6 bases, V lost 4 bases, and 9 bases had no gene match. The CDR3 loop spans 16 amino acids. The DNA for the CDR3 is TGTGCCAGCAGCCATGGAAGCGGGAGGGCCCCCGGGGAGCTGTTTTTT. Protein product: CASSHGSGRAPGELFF.

The rearrangement links TRBV6-1 to TRBJ2-7; D is uncertain. The V end was cut by 7 bases, the J end by 7 bases, with 17 bases between. The CDR3 is 13 residues long. Per the germline V gene, CDR1 is MNHNS and CDR2 is SASEGT. The CDR3 reads CASTHEPWGEQYF. DNA for the CDR3: TGTGCCAGCACTCACGAACCTTGGGGAGAGCAGTACTTC.

This clonotype appeared many times. The rearrangement links TRBV2 to TRBJ2-7; perhaps TRBD1 as D (5 bases). V shed 6 bases and J shed 5 bases, with 8 bases lying between them. The germline gives CDR1 SNHLY, CDR2 FYNNEI. CDR3 size: 11 residues. The CDR3 loop reads CASRLGDEQYF. CDR3 in DNA: TGTGCCAGCAGGCTAGGGGACGAGCAGTACTTC.

Worth noting for this clonotype: A much larger clone sits a single nucleotide away, making a read error possible. This rearrangement joins TRBV27 to TRBJ1-6, with D tentatively TRBD1 (6 bases). Deletions cut 7 bases from V and 6 bases from J, with 13 bases between. CDR3 size: 14 residues. Germline lookup yields CDR1 MNHEY and CDR2 SMNVEV (reference sequence). The CDR3 loop is CASNLTGFNSPLHF. As DNA, the CDR3 is TGTGCCAGCAATCTGACAGGATTTAATTCACCCCTCCACTTT.

On this clonotype: This is likely a read error, given that the CDR3 carries no conserved phenylalanine or tryptophan at its end. V is TRBV6-2 or TRBV6-3 and J is TRBJ2-7; 8 nucleotides line up with TRBD2. CDR1 and CDR2 (germline): MNHEY, SVGEGT. V dropped 1 base and J dropped 1; count of bases not matched to a gene: 6. The CDR3 is made up of 16 amino acids. CDR3 nucleotides: TGTGCCAGCAGTTACTACGGTAGCGGGACTTCCTACGAGCAGTACTCC. Its translation is CASSYYGSGTSYEQYS.

This clonotype was detected many times. V and J are TRBV7-3 and TRBJ1-6; perhaps TRBD1 as D (6 bases). Trimming shortened V by 6 bases and J by 9 bases, and 12 bases separated the two germline ends. From germline, CDR1 is SGHTA and CDR2 FQGTGA. The CDR3 contains 13 residues. The CDR3 nucleotides are TGTGCCAGCAGTTCCGGACAGTCTTCACCCCTCCACTTT. This translates into CASSSGQSSPLHF. The whole variable domain, filled in from reference TRBV7-3 and TRBJ1-6, reads GAGVSQTPSNKVTEKGKYVELRCDPISGHTALYWYRQSLGQGPEFLIYFQGTGAADDSGLPNDRFFAVRPEGSVSTLKIQRTERGDSAVYLCASSSGQSSPLHFGNGTRLTVT.

This clonotype has a count of ten or more. The chain recombines TRBV27 with TRBJ2-5, with 8 bases that match TRBD2. The CDR3 runs to 15 residues. Trimming removed 5 bases from V and 6 bases from J; junction bases left unmatched: 11. Germline CDR1 is MNHEY and CDR2 is SMNVEV (reference sequence). CDR3 region: CASSQRGLVGQTQYF. In nucleotides, the CDR3 is TGTGCCAGCAGTCAACGGGGACTAGTCGGGCAGACCCAGTACTTC.

The CDR3 spells CASPSGRAKTDTQYF. The CDR3 DNA follows: TGTGCCAGCCCCAGCGGGAGGGCCAAGACAGATACGCAGTATTTT. The chain employs TRBV2 and TRBJ2-3, with 10 bases identical to TRBD2. Germline CDR1 SNHLY, CDR2 FYNNEI. CDR3 size: 15 residues. The trim removed 8 bases at V and 3 bases at J, leaving 8 bases unmatched.

This clonotype appeared many times. V usage is TRBV18 and J usage is TRBJ1-1; D is undetermined. Germline values: CDR1 KGHSH, CDR2 LQKENI. CDR3 length: 12 residues. Trimming removed 5 bases at V and 11 bases at J, with 15 bases between. CDR3 nucleotides: TGTGCCAGCTCAACCGGCAGAGGTAGGGCTTTCTTT. This sequence encodes CASSTGRGRAFF.

This clonotype was counted at least ten times. The chain carries TRBV24-1 and TRBJ2-1; 7 bases line up with TRBD2. The CDR3 runs 15 residues. In germline, CDR1 is KGHDR, CDR2 SFDVKD. V was clipped by 5 bases and J by 4 bases; unmatched bases: 7. The CDR3 sequence is CATSGSGSVYNEQFF. CDR3 DNA: TGTGCCACCAGTGGTAGCGGGTCGGTGTACAATGAGCAGTTCTTC.

There are many counts of this clonotype. The gene calls are TRBV7-8 and TRBJ2-7; 8 bases line up with TRBD1. The CDR3 has 14 residues. Germline V gives CDR1 SGHVS, CDR2 FQNEAQ. V lost 6 bases, J lost 3 bases, and 7 bases stayed unmatched. This chain's CDR3 is CASRVSGQDYEQYF. The DNA for the CDR3 is TGTGCCAGCAGGGTATCGGGACAGGACTACGAGCAGTACTTC.

The chain has TRBV6-2 or TRBV6-3 and TRBJ2-1; unclear D gene. CDR3 length: 16 residues. V lost 5 bases and J lost 0, with 14 bases in between. Germline CDR1 and CDR2: MNHEY and SVGEGT. The CDR3 protein is CASSLTPLSSYNEQFF. In nucleotides, the CDR3 is TGTGCCAGCAGTCTGACCCCCCTCAGCTCCTACAATGAGCAGTTCTTC.

This clonotype was counted many times. The rearrangement links TRBV20-1 to TRBJ2-5; no definite D call. CDR3 length: 12 amino acids. Trimming took off 0 bases at V and 5 bases at J, with 7 bases between the two ends. CDR1 is DFQATT and CDR2 is SNEGSKA in the germline V gene (reference sequence). The CDR3, as DNA: TGCAGTGCTAGAGATCTCGCGGAGACCCAGTACTTC. Translated: CSARDLAETQYF.

This clonotype was seen a few times. The chain carries TRBV12-3 or TRBV12-4 and TRBJ2-3; 9 positions match TRBD2. The CDR3 loop spans 13 amino acids. V dropped 6 bases and J dropped 4; count of bases not matched to a gene: 2. CDR3 DNA: TGTGCCAGCAGGACTAGCGGCTCAGATACGCAGTATTTT. Its protein is CASRTSGSDTQYF.

This clonotype showed up many times. V usage is TRBV9 and J usage is TRBJ2-1, with TRBD1 matching 11 bases. CDR3 length equals 17 residues. V shed 4 bases and J 3 bases; nucleotides not matched to a gene: 9. Germline CDR1 reads SGDLS; CDR2 reads YYNGEE. The CDR3 DNA follows: TGTGCCAGCAGCCCTCCACCGGGACAGGGGGTCTACAATGAGCAGTTCTTC. Amino acid sequence: CASSPPPGQGVYNEQFF.

This clonotype has a handful of counts. This rearrangement joins TRBV19 to TRBJ1-2; D not certain. There are 15 residues in the CDR3. Germline lookup yields CDR1 LNHDA and CDR2 SQIVND (reference sequence). V gave up 5 bases and J gave up 4 bases, with 17 bases separating them. For the CDR3, the DNA is TGTGCCAGTAGTTTCCTCGACCCGGGTGTCTATGGCTACACCTTC. Translation gives CASSFLDPGVYGYTF.

This clonotype occurred many times. The chain recombines TRBV7-8 with TRBJ1-3; maybe TRBD1 (5 bases). CDR1 and CDR2 (germline): SGHVS, FQNEAQ. V shed 1 base and J shed 8 bases, with 6 bases lying between them. This CDR3 is built from 12 residues. The CDR3 DNA reads TGTGCCAGCAGCTTAGGAGGGGACACCATATATTTT. It is translated as CASSLGGDTIYF.

The table lists this clonotype with a few counts. V and J are TRBV29-1 and TRBJ1-4; TRBD1 aligns across 7 bases. CDR1 is SQVTM, CDR2 ANQGSEA, per germline. This CDR3 spans 16 amino acids. The CDR3 DNA reads as TGCAACGTCGCGGGACAGAGAGGGGCTGCTAATGAAAAACTGTTTTTT. Translation: CNVAGQRGAANEKLFF.

This clonotype was detected many times. This chain joins TRBV30 and TRBJ2-1; weak D call: TRBD1 (6 bases). Trimming left V 3 bases short and J 7 bases short, with 13 bases between. Germline CDR1 reads GTSNPN; CDR2 reads SVGIG (reference sequence). This CDR3 region has 13 residues. CDR3 protein: CAWSWGTSNEQFF. The CDR3 nucleotides are TGTGCCTGGAGCTGGGGGACATCGAATGAGCAGTTCTTC.

The sample holds many counts of this clonotype. This rearrangement joins TRBV3-1 to TRBJ2-5; 9 bases are a match to TRBD2. With V trimmed by 2 bases and J by 2 bases, 12 bases remained unmatched. There are 18 residues in the CDR3. The germline V gene has CDR1 LGHDT and CDR2 YNNKEL (reference sequence). The CDR3 sequence: CASSQTQREVIWQETQYF. Written as DNA, the CDR3 is TGTGCCAGCAGCCAAACTCAGCGGGAGGTGATATGGCAAGAGACCCAGTACTTC.

The CDR3 DNA reads TGTGCCACCAGCAGAGACTTAGGGATAGCTACCCAGCAGTACTTC. This codes for CATSRDLGIATQQYF. The chain has TRBV15 and TRBJ2-7; D ambiguous. V lost 0 bases to trimming and J lost 8 bases, with 17 bases between them. The CDR3 runs to 15 residues. Germline V gives CDR1 LNHNV, CDR2 YYDKDF (reference sequence).